These T cell receptor beta chains were read from a single sample in a study of identical twins. MiXCR, applied by TCRdb to the 5' RACE reads, yields one record per CDR3 protein. The sample yields 690,000 or so distinct CDR3 sequences, over 8.5% seen once. The sample also formed part of further work on yellow fever vaccine responses in identical twins.

The sequencing input was PBMCs. These receptors originate from a woman in her late teens or twenties in good health. CDR3s include the opening cysteine and the closing phenylalanine or tryptophan. D genes are given only for firm matches. Rows may omit the clone size; those that give it use once, few, many or a size class.

CASSSGQGSQPQHF	TGTGCCAGCAGTTCTGGGCAGGGGAGTCAGCCCCAGCATTTT	NA	many	TRBV27	TRBJ1-5
CASSIEGQVQETQYF	TGCGCCAGCAGCATCGAAGGACAGGTTCAAGAGACCCAGTACTTC	TRBD1	many	TRBV5-1	TRBJ2-5
CASSFSWGVDSPLHF	TGTGCCAGCAGTTTTAGTTGGGGGGTGGATTCACCCCTCCACTTT	NA	NA	TRBV12-3/TRBV12-4	TRBJ1-6
CASSFTSGSIDEQFF	TGTGCCAGCAGCTTCACTAGCGGGAGCATCGATGAGCAGTTCTTC	TRBD2	NA	TRBV11-3	TRBJ2-1
CASSQAIGFSYEQYF	TGTGCCAGCAGCCAAGCTATAGGTTTCTCCTACGAGCAGTACTTC	NA	many	TRBV14	TRBJ2-7
CASSFLPLAGGPDTQYF	TGTGCCAGCAGCTTCCTCCCCCTAGCGGGGGGACCAGATACGCAGTATTTT	TRBD2	NA	TRBV7-3	TRBJ2-3
CASSQDEAGYYEQYF	TGCGCCAGCAGCCAAGATGAGGCAGGGTACTACGAGCAGTACTTC	NA	few	TRBV4-3	TRBJ2-7
CSVVGQNYGYTF	TGCAGCGTTGTAGGACAAAACTATGGCTACACCTTC	NA	few	TRBV29-1	TRBJ1-2
CATSRIGQGQSREQYF	TGTGCCACCAGCAGGATAGGACAGGGACAATCTAGGGAGCAGTACTTC	TRBD1	few	TRBV15	TRBJ2-7
CASKRADWRDTQYF	TGTGCCAGCAAACGAGCAGACTGGAGAGATACGCAGTATTTT	NA	many	TRBV12-3/TRBV12-4	TRBJ2-3
CASSQGTSGIQETQYF	TGTGCCAGCAGCCAAGGGACTAGCGGGATACAAGAGACCCAGTACTTC	TRBD2	few	TRBV3-1	TRBJ2-5
CASSQGSSGSGTGELFF	TGTGCCAGCAGCCAAGGGAGTTCAGGCTCGGGGACCGGGGAGCTGTTTTTT	NA	few	TRBV3-1	TRBJ2-2
CATPARGRYGYTF	TGTGCCACCCCGGCCAGGGGGCGATATGGCTACACCTTC	TRBD1	few	TRBV28	TRBJ1-2
CASSKESQGRISNQPQHF	TGTGCCAGCAGCAAAGAGTCACAGGGAAGGATTAGCAATCAGCCCCAGCATTTT	NA	NA	TRBV21-1	TRBJ1-5
CASAEGGMAGELFF	TGCGCCAGCGCCGAGGGGGGAATGGCCGGGGAGCTGTTTTTT	NA	few	TRBV5-1	TRBJ2-2
CASSSERTSGAYNEQFF	TGTGCCAGCAGCTCAGAAAGGACTAGCGGAGCCTACAATGAGCAGTTCTTC	TRBD2	many	TRBV7-2	TRBJ2-1